Presented here are 12 T cell receptor beta chains from one specimen sequenced in a study of shared clonotypes between healthy human individuals. Produced via immunoSEQ multiplex PCR; TCRdb's table is partial and in-frame only. The sample yields 700,000 or so clones, roughly 78% seen once. Specimen: memory CD4+ T cells sorted from blood. Described subset: CD45RA-negative fraction. Receptors originate from a woman aged 30 to 39 in good health.

The V and J genes are TRBV10-3 and TRBJ1-4; the D gene is possibly TRBD1 (5 bases). Per the germline V gene, CDR1 is ENHRY and CDR2 is SYGVKD. The CDR3 is 15 amino acids. Trimming pared 0 bases from V and 7 bases from J, leaving 12 bases between. The CDR3 nucleotides read TGTGCCATCAGTGAGTCGGTCGGGGGAGGTGAAAAACTGTTTTTT. As protein: CAISESVGGGEKLFF.

The chain carries TRBV5-6 and TRBJ2-3, with TRBD2 identical over 9 bases. V trimming: 4 bases; J trimming: 4 bases; junction bases outside the gene matches: 10. This CDR3 contains 16 residues. The V gene's germline CDR1 is SGHDT and CDR2 YYEEEE. The CDR3 sequence is CASSTYLAGSSDTQYF. CDR3 DNA sequence: TGTGCCAGCAGCACCTATCTAGCGGGAAGCTCAGATACGCAGTATTTT.

This chain links TRBV28 with TRBJ1-5, with 9 positions matching TRBD1. The CDR3 covers 21 residues. Germline loops: CDR1 MDHEN, CDR2 SYDVKM. The junction had 17 bases not matched to a gene; V was cut back by 1 base and J by 1 base. CDR3 residues: CASSLFDFRGTGRTSNQPQHF. The CDR3 DNA reads TGTGCCAGCAGTTTATTTGATTTTAGGGGGACAGGGAGGACCAGCAATCAGCCCCAGCATTTT. The full variable domain, with the rest looked up from reference TRBV28 and TRBJ1-5, is DVKVTQSSRYLVKRTGEKVFLECVQDMDHENMFWYRQDPGLGLRLIYFSYDVKMKEKGDIPEGYSVSREKKERFSLILESASTNQTSMYLCASSLFDFRGTGRTSNQPQHFGDGTRLSIL.

This rearrangement joins TRBV5-1 to TRBJ2-1; D ambiguous. The CDR3 runs 13 residues. Germline loops: CDR1 SGHRS, CDR2 YFSETQ. The ends were cut back, 6 bases at V and 0 bases at J, with 7 bases in the middle. CDR3 protein: CASKVSSYNEQFF. The CDR3, as DNA: TGCGCCAGCAAGGTCAGCTCCTACAATGAGCAGTTCTTC.

In its sample, this clone was seen a few times. J is TRBJ1-5 and V is TRBV27; 7 bases map to TRBD1. With 6 bases clipped from V and 6 bases from J, the junction kept 20 bases outside the gene matches. Germline V gene data show CDR1 as MNHEY and CDR2 as SMNVEV (reference sequence). The CDR3 is made up of 18 amino acids. CDR3 amino acids: CASSRGGAGGLVGQPQHF. For the CDR3, the DNA is TGTGCCAGCAGCCGTGGAGGGGCAGGGGGTTTGGTGGGTCAGCCCCAGCATTTT.

In its sample, this clone was seen a few times. V and J are TRBV5-1 and TRBJ2-6, with D unclear. Per germline, CDR1 SGHRS and CDR2 YFSETQ. This CDR3 spans 16 amino acids. Trimming removed 0 bases from V and 0 bases from J, with 7 bases in between. The CDR3 region is CASSLVGFSGANVLTF. The CDR3 DNA is TGCGCCAGCAGCTTGGTGGGGTTCTCTGGGGCCAACGTCCTGACTTTC.

This clone has just a few counts. The chain joins TRBV11-2 to TRBJ2-7, with D possibly TRBD1 on 6 matching bases. CDR1 SGHAT and CDR2 FQNNGV come from the germline V gene. The V end lost 6 bases, the J end lost 0 bases, and 12 bases lay between the germline ends. There are 14 residues in the CDR3. The CDR3 nucleotides read TGTGCCAGCAGTACAGGGTTGAGCTCCTACGAGCAGTACTTC. It yields the protein CASSTGLSSYEQYF.

J is TRBJ2-7 and V is TRBV4-1; D tentatively reads TRBD1 or TRBD2 (5 bases each). In germline, CDR1 is MGHRA, CDR2 YSYEKL. Deletions cut 4 bases from V and 2 bases from J, with 9 bases between. This CDR3 has 13 residues. The CDR3 DNA reads TGCGCCAGCAGCCGGGACGGAACCTACGAGCAGTACTTC. Encoded protein: CASSRDGTYEQYF.

Points on this clone: The identical CDR3 is also encoded by other nucleotide sequences in the sample. The rearrangement joins TRBV5-1 to TRBJ1-1; a weak D match, TRBD1 (5 bases). V dropped 0 bases and J dropped 5 bases, with 8 bases sitting between them. The CDR3 has 13 amino acids. From germline, CDR1 is SGHRS and CDR2 YFSETQ. CDR3 DNA: TGCGCCAGCAGCTTGGAAGGGGTGACTGAAGCTTTCTTT. Its translation is CASSLEGVTEAFF. The complete variable domain, with remaining parts taken from reference TRBV5-1 and TRBJ1-1, reads KAGVTQTPRYLIKTRGQQVTLSCSPISGHRSVSWYQQTPGQGLQFLFEYFSETQRNKGNFPGRFSGRQFSNSRSEMNVSTLELGDSALYLCASSLEGVTEAFFGQGTRLTVV.

This clone was recorded many times. The same CDR3 arises from other DNA sequences in this sample as well. CDR3 amino acids: CASGTGNTEAFF. CDR3 DNA sequence: TGTGCCAGCGGTACAGGGAACACTGAAGCTTTCTTT. The chain is built from TRBV28 and TRBJ1-1; TRBD1 might be the D (5 bases). The CDR3 runs to 12 residues. V shed 8 bases and J shed 1 base, with 8 bases lying between them. The germline CDR1 and CDR2 sequences are MDHEN and SYDVKM.

This chain connects TRBV5-4 to TRBJ2-3, with 10 bases matching TRBD2. Germline lookup yields CDR1 SGHNT and CDR2 YYREEE (reference sequence). V lost 3 bases and J lost 6; bases outside the gene matches: 4. There are 14 residues in the CDR3. This chain's CDR3 is CASSSPSGSDTQYF. The DNA of the CDR3 is TGTGCCAGCAGCTCCCCTAGCGGGAGTGATACGCAGTATTTT.

This clone was seen more than once but under ten times. Other DNA sequences in the sample encode the same CDR3. The CDR3 is CASSTGGQETQYF. As DNA, the CDR3 is TGTGCCAGCTCAACAGGGGGCCAAGAGACCCAGTACTTC. The chain has TRBV28 and TRBJ2-5, with 8 bases identical to TRBD1. The V gene's germline CDR1 is MDHEN and CDR2 SYDVKM. The CDR3 loop spans 13 amino acids. J lost 1 base, V lost 8 bases, and 3 bases had no gene match.